The entry below describes one TCR beta chain. These data are taken from a study of blood T cells in healthy people across ages. CDR3 length: 15 amino acids. Per germline, CDR1 SGHDT and CDR2 YYEEEE. Trimming at V came to 0 bases and at J to 3 bases, leaving 2 bases not matched to a gene. The second PCR ran 7 to 11 cycles with a sample-barcoded 5' primer and J-beta primers. TCRdb fed the 5' RACE reads into MiXCR, producing one record per CDR3 protein. The table lists 1 million or so distinct CDR3 sequences, around 25% of them singletons, with 0.65% to 0.75% in the top ten. Another study also made use of these data, one on T cells of mothers and their children.

The sample was blood. The rearrangement uses TRBV5-6 and TRBJ2-2, with 7 positions matching TRBD2. This clonotype was sampled from a girl aged 2 to 10 in good health. The CDR3 DNA sequence: TGTGCCAGCAGCTTGGGTGGACTAGACACCGGGGAGCTGTTTTTT. Translation gives CASSLGGLDTGELFF.